The entry below describes one T cell receptor beta chain. The source of the sample is a study of T cells after yellow fever vaccination. The study made its TCR cDNA through 5'RACE template switching. That step introduced a universal primer site along with UMIs. Via MiXCR, TCRdb re-called the 5' RACE reads, giving one row per CDR3 protein. The repertoire holds more than 350,000 distinct CDR3 sequences, approximately 10% seen once, with more than 15% in the top ten. V was cut by 2 bases and J by 3 bases, with 15 bases left in between. Germline CDR1 SGDLS, CDR2 YYNGEE. The CDR3 has 16 amino acids. The chain joins TRBV9 to TRBJ1-5; D is perhaps TRBD1 (6 bases). The input for sequencing was PBMCs, taken on the day of the first yellow fever vaccination. The TCR was taken from a man in his late teens or twenties who received the YFV17D yellow fever vaccine. CDR3 sequence: CASSVKEGQVNQPQHF. CDR3 coding DNA: TGTGCCAGCAGCGTCAAGGAGGGACAAGTCAATCAGCCCCAGCATTTT.